Following are 6 T cell receptor beta chains from one sample sequenced in a study of Ad26.COV2.S vaccination and SARS-CoV-2 variants. The method was immunoSEQ multiplex PCR; TCRdb's version includes in-frame clones alone and lacks a portion of them. The sample records 300,000 to 450,000 clones, 80% to 90% being singletons. Stated treatment: roughly 19 received Ad26.COV2.S at low or high dose, single or two shots; several received placebo; per-sample allocation not given. Sampling was performed 63 days after the first vaccine or placebo injection. The starting material was peripheral blood, obtained in a trial of Ad26.COV2.S vaccine versus placebo. The receptor set was obtained from a person between 18 and 59 years old who received the Ad26.COV2.S COVID-19 vaccine or a placebo.

The chain recombines TRBV19 with TRBJ2-1; D is unclear. The germline V and J ends were trimmed by 3 bases and 0 bases, with 15 bases remaining between them. This CDR3 region has 17 residues. The germline V gene has CDR1 LNHDA and CDR2 SQIVND (reference sequence). The CDR3 region is CASSIFLGYLSYNEQFF. CDR3 DNA sequence: TGTGCCAGTAGTATTTTTTTGGGCTACCTCTCCTACAATGAGCAGTTCTTC.

The CDR3 loop is CASSPGTGLGYTF. CDR3 coding DNA: TGTGCCAGCAGTCCTGGGACAGGGCTCGGCTACACCTTC. The chain couples TRBV27 to TRBJ1-2, with 9 bases fitting TRBD1. The germline V gene has CDR1 MNHEY and CDR2 SMNVEV (reference sequence). Germline trimming cut 5 bases from V and 8 bases from J; bases unmatched to any gene: 6. This CDR3 comprises 13 residues.

The V and J genes are TRBV6-1 and TRBJ1-6, with 7 bases lining up with TRBD1. With 1 base clipped from V and 7 bases from J, the junction kept 1 base outside the gene matches. Germline V lookup: CDR1 MNHNS, CDR2 SASEGT. The CDR3 runs to 14 residues. CDR3 sequence reads: CASSEGTGNSPLHF. The CDR3 DNA sequence: TGTGCCAGCAGTGAAGGGACAGGAAATTCACCCCTCCACTTT.

The DNA for the CDR3 is TGTGCCAGCAGAGGACTCGGACGGATGAACACTGAAGCTTTCTTT. Protein: CASRGLGRMNTEAFF. The gene calls are TRBV2 and TRBJ1-1; no clear D gene. Trimming shortened V by 6 bases and J by 0 bases, and 14 bases separated the two germline ends. The CDR3 contains 15 residues. Germline assignment: CDR1 SNHLY and CDR2 FYNNEI.

With regard to this clone: At the DNA level, this CDR3 is encoded by other sequences in the same sample as well. The chain has TRBV28 and TRBJ2-3, with D unclear. The CDR3 consists of 12 residues. Germline V gives CDR1 MDHEN, CDR2 SYDVKM. In DNA, the CDR3 is TGTGCGAGCCGGCAGAATACAGATACGCAGTATTTT. Its translation: CASRQNTDTQYF.

This clone occurred once. This chain uses TRBV4-3 with TRBJ1-2, with 7 bases lining up with TRBD1. The CDR3 runs to 14 residues. The trim removed 3 bases at V and 4 bases at J, leaving 5 bases unmatched. CDR1 and CDR2 from the germline V gene are LGHNA and YSLEER. The CDR3 DNA reads as TGCGCCAGCAGCCACAGCCGGGACAGCTATGGCTACACCTTC. Translating gives CASSHSRDSYGYTF.